This T cell receptor (beta chain) was identified in a study of OX40 agonist ivuxolimab in advanced cancers. Across the whole study: Those enrolled were around 87% male, with a mean age of 60 years and ages from roughly 20 to 85.

Clones were read by immunoSEQ multiplex PCR, and TCRdb kept only the in-frame ones, dropping some. The table has fewer than 40,000 clones, roughly nine tenths seen once. The receptor was isolated from an adult with an advanced solid tumor such as melanoma, head and neck, liver or kidney cancer. Sequences were derived from CD4+ or CD8+ T cells sorted from blood, sampled in a trial of the OX40 agonist ivuxolimab.

CDR3 sequence (DNA): TGTGCCAGCAGTGAAGCAGTCGCGGGGCTGAACACTGAAGCTTTCTTT. This codes for CASSEAVAGLNTEAFF. The chain recombines TRBV6-1 with TRBJ1-1; D is possibly TRBD1 (5 bases). The ends were cut back, 0 bases at V and 0 bases at J, with 11 bases in the middle. Germline V gene lookup returns CDR1 MNHNS and CDR2 SASEGT. The CDR3 is 16 residues long.